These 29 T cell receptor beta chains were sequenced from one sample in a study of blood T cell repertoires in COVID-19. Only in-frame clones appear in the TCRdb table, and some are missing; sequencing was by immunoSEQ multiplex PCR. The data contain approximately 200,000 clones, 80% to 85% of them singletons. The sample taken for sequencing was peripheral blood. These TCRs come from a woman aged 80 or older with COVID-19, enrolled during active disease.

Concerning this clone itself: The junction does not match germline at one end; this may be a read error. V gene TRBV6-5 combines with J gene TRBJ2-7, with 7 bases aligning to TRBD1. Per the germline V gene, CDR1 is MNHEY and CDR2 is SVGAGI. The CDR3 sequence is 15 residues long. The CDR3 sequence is CASSRTRDSFYDQYF. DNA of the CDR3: TGTGCCAGCAGCAGGACCCGGGACAGTTTCTACGATCAGTACTTC.

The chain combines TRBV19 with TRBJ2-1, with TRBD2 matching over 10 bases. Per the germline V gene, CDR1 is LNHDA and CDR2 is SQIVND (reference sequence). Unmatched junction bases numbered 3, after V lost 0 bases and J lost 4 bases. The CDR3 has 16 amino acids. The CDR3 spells CASSIEERGGYNEQFF. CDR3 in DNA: TGTGCCAGTAGTATAGAAGAGCGGGGGGGTTACAATGAGCAGTTCTTC.

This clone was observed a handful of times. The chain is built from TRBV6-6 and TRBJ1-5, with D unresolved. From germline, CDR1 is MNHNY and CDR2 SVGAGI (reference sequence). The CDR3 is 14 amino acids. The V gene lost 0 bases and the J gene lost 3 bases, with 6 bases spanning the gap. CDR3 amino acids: CASSYSTFNQPQHF. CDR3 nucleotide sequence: TGTGCCAGCAGTTACTCGACATTCAATCAGCCCCAGCATTTT.

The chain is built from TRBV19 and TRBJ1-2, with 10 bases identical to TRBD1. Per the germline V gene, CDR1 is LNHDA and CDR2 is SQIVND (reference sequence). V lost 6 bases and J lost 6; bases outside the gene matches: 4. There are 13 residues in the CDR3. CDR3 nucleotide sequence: TGTGCCAGTAGATATGGACAGGGGGATGGCTACACCTTC. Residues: CASRYGQGDGYTF.

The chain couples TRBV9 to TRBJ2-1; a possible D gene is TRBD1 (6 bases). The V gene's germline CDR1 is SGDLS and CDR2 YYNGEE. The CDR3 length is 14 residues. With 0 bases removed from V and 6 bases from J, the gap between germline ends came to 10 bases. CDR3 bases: TGTGCCAGCAGCGTAGACAGGGAAAGCAATGAGCAGTTCTTC. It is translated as CASSVDRESNEQFF.

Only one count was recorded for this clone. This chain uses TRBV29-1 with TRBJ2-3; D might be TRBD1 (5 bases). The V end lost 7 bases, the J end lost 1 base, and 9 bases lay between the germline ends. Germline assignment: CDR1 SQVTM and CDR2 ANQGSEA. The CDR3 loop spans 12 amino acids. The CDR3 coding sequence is TGCAGCGCCGAACAGGGCACAGATACGCAGTATTTT. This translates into CSAEQGTDTQYF.

The DNA of the CDR3 is TGTGCCAGCAGCTTGCTGAGTACTCCGGACAGGGCGAACACCGGGGAGCTGTTTTTT. This codes for CASSLLSTPDRANTGELFF. V usage is TRBV5-4 and J usage is TRBJ2-2; the match to TRBD1 covers 8 bases. V gave up 1 base and J gave up 0 bases; unmatched junction bases: 11. This CDR3 is 19 amino acids long. Per germline, CDR1 SGHNT and CDR2 YYREEE (reference sequence).

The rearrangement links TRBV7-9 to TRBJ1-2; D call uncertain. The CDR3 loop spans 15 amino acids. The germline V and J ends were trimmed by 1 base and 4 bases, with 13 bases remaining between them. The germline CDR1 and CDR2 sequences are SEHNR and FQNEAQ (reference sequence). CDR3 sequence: CASSLVAENAYGYTF. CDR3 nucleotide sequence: TGTGCCAGCAGCTTAGTCGCAGAAAACGCCTATGGCTACACCTTC.

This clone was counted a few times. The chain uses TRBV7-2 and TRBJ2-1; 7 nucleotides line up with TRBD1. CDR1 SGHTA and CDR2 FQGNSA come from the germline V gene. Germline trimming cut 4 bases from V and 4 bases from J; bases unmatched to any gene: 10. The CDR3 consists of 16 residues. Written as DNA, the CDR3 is TGTGCCAGCAGCTCGGGACAGCGGATTTGGTACAATGAGCAGTTCTTC. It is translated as CASSSGQRIWYNEQFF.

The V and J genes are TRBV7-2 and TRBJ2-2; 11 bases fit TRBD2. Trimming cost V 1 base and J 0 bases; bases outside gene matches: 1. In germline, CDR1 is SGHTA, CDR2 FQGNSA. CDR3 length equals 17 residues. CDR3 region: CASSLEGLAANTGELFF. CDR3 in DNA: TGTGCCAGCAGCTTAGAGGGACTAGCGGCGAACACCGGGGAGCTGTTTTTT.

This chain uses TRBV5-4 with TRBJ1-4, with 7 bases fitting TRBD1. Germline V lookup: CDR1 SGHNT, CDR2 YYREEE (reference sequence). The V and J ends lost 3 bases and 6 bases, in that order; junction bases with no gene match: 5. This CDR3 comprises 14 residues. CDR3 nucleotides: TGTGCCAGCAGCTCCGGGACAGCGGATGAAAAACTGTTTTTT. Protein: CASSSGTADEKLFF.

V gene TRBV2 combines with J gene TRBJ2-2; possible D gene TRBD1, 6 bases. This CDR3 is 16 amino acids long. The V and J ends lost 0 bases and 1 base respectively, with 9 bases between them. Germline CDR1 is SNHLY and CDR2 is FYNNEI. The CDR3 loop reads CASSEATDRNTGELFF. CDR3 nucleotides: TGTGCCAGCAGTGAAGCTACGGACAGGAACACCGGGGAGCTGTTTTTT. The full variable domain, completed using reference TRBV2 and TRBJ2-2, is EPEVTQTPSHQVTQMGQEVILRCVPISNHLYFYWYRQILGQKVEFLVSFYNNEISEKSEIFDDQFSVERPDGSNFTLKIRSTKLEDSAMYFCASSEATDRNTGELFFGEGSRLTVL.

CDR3: CASSEPGLAGGYEQFF. As DNA, the CDR3 is TGTGCCAGCAGTGAACCGGGACTAGCGGGAGGCTATGAGCAGTTCTTC. The chain uses TRBV6-1 and TRBJ2-1, with 15 bases aligning to TRBD2. Looked up from germline, CDR1 is MNHNS and CDR2 is SASEGT. The CDR3 consists of 16 residues. V gave up 2 bases and J gave up 8 bases; unmatched junction bases: 4.

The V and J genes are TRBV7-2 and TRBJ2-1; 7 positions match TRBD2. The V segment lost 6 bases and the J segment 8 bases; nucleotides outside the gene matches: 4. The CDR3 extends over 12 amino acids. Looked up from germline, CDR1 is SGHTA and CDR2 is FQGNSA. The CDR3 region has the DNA TGTGCCAGCAGGGGGGGGTTCTATGAGCAGTTCTTC. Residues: CASRGGFYEQFF.

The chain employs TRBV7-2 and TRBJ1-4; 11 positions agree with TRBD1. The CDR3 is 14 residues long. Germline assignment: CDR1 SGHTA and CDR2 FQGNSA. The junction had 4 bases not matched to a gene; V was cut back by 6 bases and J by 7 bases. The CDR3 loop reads CASRAGTGGEKLFF. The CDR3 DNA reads TGTGCCAGCAGGGCGGGGACAGGGGGTGAAAAACTGTTTTTT.

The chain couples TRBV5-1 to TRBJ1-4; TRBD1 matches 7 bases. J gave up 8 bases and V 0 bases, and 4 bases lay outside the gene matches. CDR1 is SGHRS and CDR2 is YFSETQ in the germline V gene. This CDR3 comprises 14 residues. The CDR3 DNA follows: TGCGCCAGCAGCTTGGACAGGGGTGGGGAAAAACTGTTTTTT. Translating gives CASSLDRGGEKLFF.

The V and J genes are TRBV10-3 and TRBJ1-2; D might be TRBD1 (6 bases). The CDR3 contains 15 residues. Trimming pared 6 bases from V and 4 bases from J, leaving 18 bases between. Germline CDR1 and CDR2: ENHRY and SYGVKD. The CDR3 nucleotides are TGTGCCATCAGGCTACAACAGGGACTAGGCTATGGCTACACCTTC. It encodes CAIRLQQGLGYGYTF.

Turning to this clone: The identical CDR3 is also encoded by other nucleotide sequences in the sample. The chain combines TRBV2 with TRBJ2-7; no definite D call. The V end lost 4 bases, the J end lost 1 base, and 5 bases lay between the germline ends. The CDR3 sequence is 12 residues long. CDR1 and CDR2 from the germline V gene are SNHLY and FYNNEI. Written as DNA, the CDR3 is TGTGCCAGCAGTGGGCAGTCCTACGAGCAGTACTTC. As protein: CASSGQSYEQYF.

In DNA form, the CDR3 reads TGTGCCAGCAGCCACGCCTCGGGGAAAGATCAGCCCCAGCATTTT. This codes for CASSHASGKDQPQHF. This chain uses TRBV4-2 with TRBJ1-5; no reliable D call. The CDR3 spans 15 residues. Per germline, CDR1 LGHNA and CDR2 YNFKEQ. The V end lost 3 bases, the J end lost 5 bases, and 14 bases lay between the germline ends.

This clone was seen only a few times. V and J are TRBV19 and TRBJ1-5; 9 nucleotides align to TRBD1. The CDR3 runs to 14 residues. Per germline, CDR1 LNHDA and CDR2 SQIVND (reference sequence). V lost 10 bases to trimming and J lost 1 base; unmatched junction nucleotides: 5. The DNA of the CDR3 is TGTGCCACTAAGGACAGGGGAAGCAATCAGCCCCAGCATTTT. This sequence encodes CATKDRGSNQPQHF.

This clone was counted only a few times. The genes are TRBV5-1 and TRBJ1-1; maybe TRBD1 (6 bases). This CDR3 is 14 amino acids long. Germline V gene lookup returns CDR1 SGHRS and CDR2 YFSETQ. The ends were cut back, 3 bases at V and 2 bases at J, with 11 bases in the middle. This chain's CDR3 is CASSSTGSNTEAFF. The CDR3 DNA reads TGCGCCAGCAGCTCAACAGGGTCAAACACTGAAGCTTTCTTT.

In DNA, the CDR3 is TGTGCCAGCAGCAAAGACGGGTCCGTTGAGACCCAGTACTTC. It is translated as CASSKDGSVETQYF. V gene TRBV21-1 combines with J gene TRBJ2-5; the table's D call TRBD2 went unverified against the DNA. TRBV21-1 is assigned pseudogene status. CDR3 length: 14 amino acids.

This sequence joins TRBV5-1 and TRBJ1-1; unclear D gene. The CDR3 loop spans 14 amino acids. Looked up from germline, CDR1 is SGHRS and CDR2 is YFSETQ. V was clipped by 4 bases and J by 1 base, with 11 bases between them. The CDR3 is CASSVTLSNTEAFF. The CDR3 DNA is TGCGCCAGCAGCGTGACACTTTCGAACACTGAAGCTTTCTTT.

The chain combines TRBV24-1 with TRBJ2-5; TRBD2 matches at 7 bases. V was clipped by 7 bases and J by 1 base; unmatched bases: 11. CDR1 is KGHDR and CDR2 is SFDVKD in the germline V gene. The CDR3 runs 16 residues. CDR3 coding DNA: TGTGCCACCAGCCCTGGTTCTAGCGGCCTCCAAGAGACCCAGTACTTC. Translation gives CATSPGSSGLQETQYF.

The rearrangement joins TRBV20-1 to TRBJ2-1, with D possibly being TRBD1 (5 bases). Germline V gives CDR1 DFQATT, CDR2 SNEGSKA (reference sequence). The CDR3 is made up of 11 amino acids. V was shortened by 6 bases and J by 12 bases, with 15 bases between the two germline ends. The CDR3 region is CSATTGLRQFF. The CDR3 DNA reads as TGCAGTGCGACCACAGGATTGAGGCAGTTCTTC.

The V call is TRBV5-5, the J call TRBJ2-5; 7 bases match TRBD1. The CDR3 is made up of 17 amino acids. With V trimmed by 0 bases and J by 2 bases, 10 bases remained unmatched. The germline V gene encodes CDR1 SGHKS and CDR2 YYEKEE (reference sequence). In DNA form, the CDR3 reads TGTGCCAGCAGCTTGGTACCTTCCGGGACAGATCAAGAGACCCAGTACTTC. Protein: CASSLVPSGTDQETQYF.

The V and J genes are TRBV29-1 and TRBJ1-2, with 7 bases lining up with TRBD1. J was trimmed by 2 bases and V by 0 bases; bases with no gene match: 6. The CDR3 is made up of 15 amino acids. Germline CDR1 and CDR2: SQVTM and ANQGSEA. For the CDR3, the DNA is TGCAGCGTTGAAGATCAGGCGACAGGGAACTATGGCTACACCTTC. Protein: CSVEDQATGNYGYTF.

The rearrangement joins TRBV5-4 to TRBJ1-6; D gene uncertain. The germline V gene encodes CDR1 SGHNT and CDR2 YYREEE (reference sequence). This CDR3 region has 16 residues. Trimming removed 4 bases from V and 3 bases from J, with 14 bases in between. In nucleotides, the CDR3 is TGTGCCAGCAGCAATACGGGTGTTCACTATAATTCACCCCTCCACTTT. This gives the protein CASSNTGVHYNSPLHF.

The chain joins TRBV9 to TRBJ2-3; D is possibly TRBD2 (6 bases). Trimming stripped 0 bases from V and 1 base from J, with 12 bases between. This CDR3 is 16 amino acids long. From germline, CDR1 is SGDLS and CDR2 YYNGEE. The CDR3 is CASSVVSGGGTDTQYF. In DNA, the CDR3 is TGTGCCAGCAGCGTAGTTTCGGGCGGGGGCACAGATACGCAGTATTTT.